This section outlines one T cell receptor beta chain sequence together with its context. Per the original data handling: Amplifying reference gene primers gave estimates of nucleated cell counts. Here immunoSEQ multiplex PCR was the method, and the copy in TCRdb shows in-frame clones only, minus some. The V and J calls and clone size are taken from that table; D and trimming were inferred from the DNA. The sample lists about 15,000 clones; 80% to 85% were seen once. Germline-derived CDR1 and CDR2 are SEHNR and FQNEAQ (reference sequence). Trimming took 4 bases from V and 2 from J; bases not matched to a gene: 6. This CDR3 has 16 amino acids. This specimen belongs to a study of blood T cell repertoires in COVID-19. Study context: PBMCs, B-cell-depleted T cells, or T cells were the source of the cDNA or gDNA that made up the material.

The clonotype was recovered from a human donor in a cohort sampled during active COVID-19. Input material: peripheral blood. The J gene is TRBJ2-3, the V gene TRBV7-9; 10 bases line up with TRBD1. As DNA, the CDR3 is TGTGCCAGCAGCTATGGGACAGGGGTAGACACAGATACGCAGTATTTT. Protein sequence: CASSYGTGVDTDTQYF.